A selection of T cell receptor beta chains follows, all from one sample in a study of cytomegalovirus exposure and HLA in healthy donors. Generated by immunoSEQ multiplex PCR, the TCRdb table keeps only in-frame clones and is missing some. Among 55,000 to 85,000 clones listed, roughly 88% were seen once. The sequenced sample consisted of PBMCs. These receptors were collected from a woman in her twenties or thirties in good health and CMV-seronegative. CDR3s include the opening cysteine and the closing phenylalanine or tryptophan. The D gene is left open where the match is weak.

CASSVGGGHTDTQYF	TGTGCCAGCAGCGTAGGGGGAGGCCACACAGATACGCAGTATTTT	TRBJ2-3	TRBV9	-
CASSFGEPTDTQYF	TGCGCCAGCAGCTTTGGAGAGCCCACAGATACGCAGTATTTT	TRBJ2-3	TRBV5-1	-
CASTPLQGNGYTF	TGTGCCAGCACGCCATTACAGGGGAACGGCTACACCTTC	TRBJ1-2	TRBV6-1	TRBD1
CASSPSTYTTPYNEQFF	TGCGCCAGCAGTCCTTCCACCTACACTACCCCGTACAATGAGCAGTTCTTC	TRBJ2-1	TRBV5-1	-
CASSTGTGPYEQYF	TGTGCCAGCAGCACCGGTACAGGGCCCTACGAGCAGTACTTC	TRBJ2-7	TRBV9	-
CASSSGTSGETQYF	TGTGCCAGCAGTTCCGGGACTAGCGGGGAGACCCAGTACTTC	TRBJ2-5	TRBV2	TRBD2
CASSLGGGQEADTQYF	TGTGCCAGCAGCTTAGGAGGGGGACAGGAGGCAGATACGCAGTATTTT	TRBJ2-3	TRBV11-3	TRBD1
CASSSAGTGYSPLHF	TGTGCCAGTAGTTCCGCCGGGACAGGGTACTCACCCCTCCACTTT	TRBJ1-6	TRBV19	TRBD1
CASSDRSGTNQPQHF	TGCGCCAGCAGTGACAGATCGGGTACCAATCAGCCCCAGCATTTT	TRBJ1-5	TRBV10-2	-
CASSEGTGSTEAFF	TGTGCCAGCAGTGAAGGGACAGGGAGCACTGAAGCTTTCTTT	TRBJ1-1	TRBV6-1	TRBD1
CASSEQGNLGGNTIYF	TGTGCCAGCAGTGAACAGGGAAATCTTGGGGGAAACACCATATATTTT	TRBJ1-3	TRBV2	-
CASSSPTSGRYDEQFF	TGTGCCAGCAGCTCCCCGACTAGCGGGAGATATGATGAGCAGTTCTTC	TRBJ2-1	TRBV5-4	TRBD2
CASREQGTDQPQHF	TGTGCCAGCAGGGAACAGGGAACCGATCAGCCCCAGCATTTT	TRBJ1-5	TRBV6-5	-
CASSQLAGTTDTQYF	TGCGCCAGCAGCCAACTAGCGGGGACCACAGATACGCAGTATTTT	TRBJ2-3	TRBV4-1	TRBD2
CASSETSVGGYTF	TGTGCCAGCAGCGAGACATCAGTAGGTGGCTACACCTTC	TRBJ1-2	TRBV6-4	-
CASSPVQGSHCGYTF	TGTGCCAGTAGTCCCGTACAGGGTTCTCACTGTGGCTACACCTTC	TRBJ1-2	TRBV19	-